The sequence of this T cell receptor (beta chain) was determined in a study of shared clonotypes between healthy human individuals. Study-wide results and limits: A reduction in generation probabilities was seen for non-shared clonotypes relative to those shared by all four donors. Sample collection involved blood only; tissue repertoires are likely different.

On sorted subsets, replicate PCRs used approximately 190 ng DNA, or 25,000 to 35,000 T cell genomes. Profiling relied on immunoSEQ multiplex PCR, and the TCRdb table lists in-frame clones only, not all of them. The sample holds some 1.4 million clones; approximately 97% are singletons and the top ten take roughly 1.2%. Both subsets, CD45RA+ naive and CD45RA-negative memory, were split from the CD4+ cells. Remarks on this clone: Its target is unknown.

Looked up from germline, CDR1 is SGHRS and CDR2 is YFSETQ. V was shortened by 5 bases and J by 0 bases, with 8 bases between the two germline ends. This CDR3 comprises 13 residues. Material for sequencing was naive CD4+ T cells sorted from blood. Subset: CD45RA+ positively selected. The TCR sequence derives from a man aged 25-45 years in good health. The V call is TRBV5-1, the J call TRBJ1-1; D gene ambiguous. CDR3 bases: TGCGCCAGCAGTCCGAGTATGAACACTGAAGCTTTCTTT. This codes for CASSPSMNTEAFF.